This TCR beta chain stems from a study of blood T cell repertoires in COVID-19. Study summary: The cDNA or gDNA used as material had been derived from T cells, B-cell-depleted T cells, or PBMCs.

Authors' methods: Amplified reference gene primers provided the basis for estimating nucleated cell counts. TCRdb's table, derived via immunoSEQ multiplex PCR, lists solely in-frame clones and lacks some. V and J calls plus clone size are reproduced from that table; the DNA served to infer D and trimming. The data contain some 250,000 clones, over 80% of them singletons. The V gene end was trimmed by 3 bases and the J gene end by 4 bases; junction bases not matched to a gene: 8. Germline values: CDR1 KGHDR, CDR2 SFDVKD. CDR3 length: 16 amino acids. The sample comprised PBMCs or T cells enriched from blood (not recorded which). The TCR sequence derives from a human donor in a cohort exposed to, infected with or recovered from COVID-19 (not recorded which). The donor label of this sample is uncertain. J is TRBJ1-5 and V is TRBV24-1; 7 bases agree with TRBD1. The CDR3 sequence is CATSDGSGQLNQPQHF. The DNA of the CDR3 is TGTGCCACCAGTGATGGCTCGGGACAGCTTAATCAGCCCCAGCATTTT.